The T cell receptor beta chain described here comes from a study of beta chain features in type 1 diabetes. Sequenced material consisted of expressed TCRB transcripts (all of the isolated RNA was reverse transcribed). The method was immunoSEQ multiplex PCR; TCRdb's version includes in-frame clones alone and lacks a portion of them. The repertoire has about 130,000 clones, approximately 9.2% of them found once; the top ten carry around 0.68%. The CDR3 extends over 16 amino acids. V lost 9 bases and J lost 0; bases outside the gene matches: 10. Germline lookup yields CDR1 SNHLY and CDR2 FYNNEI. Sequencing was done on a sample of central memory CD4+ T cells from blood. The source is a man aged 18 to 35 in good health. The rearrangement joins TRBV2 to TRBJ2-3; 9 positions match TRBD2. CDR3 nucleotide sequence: TGTGCCAGTTCCGGTAGCGGGAGTCATAGCACAGATACGCAGTATTTT. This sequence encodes CASSGSGSHSTDTQYF.